This T cell receptor beta chain was recorded in a study of cytomegalovirus exposure and HLA in healthy donors. This CDR3 comprises 15 residues. The ends lost 5 bases at V and 4 bases at J; junction bases unmatched: 8. CDR1 SGHTA and CDR2 FQGNSA come from the germline V gene. This PCR relied on a set of 60 Vbeta primers and 13 Jbeta primers. The repertoire was sequenced with immunoSEQ multiplex PCR; TCRdb's copy has only in-frame clones and lacks some. The table lists more than 150,000 clones, over 70% of them singletons. For this clone: What it binds is not known.

Points from the study as a whole: Researchers had no immune exposure information except CMV serostatus available.

The chain joins TRBV7-2 to TRBJ2-1; 7 bases align to TRBD2. The sequence was collected from a young man in good health and CMV-seronegative. Source material: PBMCs. CDR3 in amino acids: CASSPRDYKYNEQFF. CDR3 nucleotides: TGTGCCAGCAGCCCCCGGGACTACAAATACAATGAGCAGTTCTTC.